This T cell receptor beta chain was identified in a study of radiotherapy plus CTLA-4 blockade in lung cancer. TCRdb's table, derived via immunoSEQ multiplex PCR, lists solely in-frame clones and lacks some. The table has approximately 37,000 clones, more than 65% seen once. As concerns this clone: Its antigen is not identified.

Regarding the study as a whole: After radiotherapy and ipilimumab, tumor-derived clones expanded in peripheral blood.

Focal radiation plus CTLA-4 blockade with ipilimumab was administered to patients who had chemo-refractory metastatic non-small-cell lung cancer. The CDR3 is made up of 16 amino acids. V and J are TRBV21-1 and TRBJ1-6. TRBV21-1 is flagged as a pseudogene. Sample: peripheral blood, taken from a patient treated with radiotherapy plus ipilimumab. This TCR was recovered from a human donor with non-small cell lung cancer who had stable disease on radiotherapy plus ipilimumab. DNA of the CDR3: TGTGCCACCCGTAGCCCTACGGGTTACTATAATTCACCCCTCCACTTT. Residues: CATRSPTGYYNSPLHF.